The TCR beta chain described here comes from a study of T cell changes during pregnancy in multiple sclerosis. Clones were sequenced by immunoSEQ multiplex PCR, and TCRdb holds only the in-frame ones, with some missing. The sample holds approximately 34,000 clones, about nine tenths seen once. CDR3 size: 14 residues. Germline loops: CDR1 MNHEY, CDR2 SMNVEV (reference sequence). V shed 2 bases and J shed 5 bases, with 10 bases lying between them. Specimen: CD8+ T cells from peripheral blood mononuclear cells, collected in the first trimester of pregnancy. This chain connects TRBV27 to TRBJ2-1, with a possible D match to TRBD1 (6 bases). The TCR comes from a female donor with multiple sclerosis, enrolled in a pregnancy study. CDR3 protein: CASSLNRENNEQFF. The CDR3 nucleotides read TGTGCCAGCAGTTTAAACAGGGAAAACAATGAGCAGTTCTTC.